Listed below are T cell receptor beta chains from one sample, sequenced in a study of cytomegalovirus exposure and HLA in healthy donors. Profiling relied on immunoSEQ multiplex PCR, and the TCRdb table lists in-frame clones only, not all of them. The sample records approximately 72,000 clones, around 78% being singletons. The sequencing input was PBMCs. The receptors come from a male donor in good health and CMV-seropositive. CDR3s include the opening cysteine and the closing phenylalanine or tryptophan. Fields, in order: J gene, D gene, clone size, V gene, CDR3 protein, CDR3 DNA. The D gene is left open where the match is weak. Part of the rows lack a size; the others show once, few, many or a class for expanded clones.

TRBJ1-3	NA	once	TRBV5-1	CASSLGPGNTIYF	TGCGCCAGCAGCTTGGGGCCTGGAAACACCATATATTTT
TRBJ1-4	NA	few	TRBV19	CASSRDRLPNEKLFF	TGTGCCAGTAGTAGAGACAGGCTCCCGAATGAAAAACTGTTTTTT
TRBJ2-1	TRBD2	NA	TRBV7-8	CASSLWVGNSGKTRNYNEQFF	TGTGCCAGCAGCTTATGGGTAGGTAATAGCGGGAAAACCCGAAACTACAATGAGCAGTTCTTC
TRBJ1-5	NA	NA	TRBV5-1	CASTHTPGSNQPQHF	TGCGCCAGCACCCACACCCCAGGCAGCAATCAGCCCCAGCATTTT
TRBJ1-4	TRBD1	few	TRBV6-1	CASSTGQAGEKLFF	TGTGCCAGCAGCACAGGACAGGCGGGGGAAAAACTGTTTTTT
TRBJ1-4	NA	NA	TRBV5-1	CASSFQHSGEKLFF	TGCGCCAGCAGCTTCCAACACTCGGGGGAAAAACTGTTTTTT
TRBJ2-1	NA	NA	TRBV27	CASSSGYNEQFF	TGTGCCAGCAGTTCGGGCTACAATGAGCAGTTCTTC
TRBJ1-2	NA	NA	TRBV6-5	CASSATRGSYGYTF	TGTGCCAGCAGTGCCACCAGGGGTTCCTATGGCTACACCTTC
TRBJ2-3	TRBD2	NA	TRBV6-4	CASSEIAGPLINTQYF	TGTGCCAGCAGCGAGATAGCGGGGCCTCTGATAAATACGCAGTATTTT
TRBJ1-6	TRBD1	NA	TRBV6-5	CASSHRQGLNSPLHF	TGTGCCAGTAGCCATAGACAGGGGCTGAACTCACCCCTCCACTTT
TRBJ1-2	NA	few	TRBV19	CASRSWESDGYTF	TGTGCCAGTAGGAGCTGGGAGTCAGATGGCTACACCTTC
TRBJ1-1	TRBD1	once	TRBV14	CASSQEIGGTGERNTEAFF	TGTGCCAGCAGCCAAGAGATTGGCGGGACAGGGGAGAGGAACACTGAAGCTTTCTTT
TRBJ2-5	NA	NA	TRBV4-2	CASSQVWQGYQETQYF	TGTGCCAGCAGCCAAGTATGGCAGGGCTACCAAGAGACCCAGTACTTC
TRBJ2-7	TRBD1	NA	TRBV5-6	CASSLLGQGVSYEQYF	TGTGCCAGCAGCTTGTTAGGCCAGGGGGTGTCCTACGAGCAGTACTTC
TRBJ1-3	NA	few	TRBV6-5	CASSYPNSSKGNTIYF	TGTGCCAGCAGTTACCCGAACAGCTCAAAAGGAAACACCATATATTTT
TRBJ2-1	NA	NA	TRBV2	CASRQGTSYNEQFF	TGTGCCAGCAGACAGGGCACCTCCTACAATGAGCAGTTCTTC
TRBJ2-7	NA	few	TRBV2	CATKMQVLSSYEQYF	TGTGCCACCAAGATGCAGGTCCTCAGCTCCTACGAGCAGTACTTC
TRBJ1-1	NA	few	TRBV4-1	CASSQAGAMDTEAFF	TGCGCCAGCAGCCAAGCAGGGGCCATGGACACTGAAGCTTTCTTT
TRBJ1-4	TRBD1	NA	TRBV4-3	CASSHGTASFSLFF	TGCGCCAGCAGCCACGGGACAGCCAGTTTCAGTTTGTTTTTT
TRBJ2-3	TRBD1	NA	TRBV5-6	CASSTGTGGDTQYF	TGTGCCAGCAGCACCGGGACAGGGGGGGATACGCAGTATTTT
TRBJ1-1	NA	NA	TRBV19	CASSIIRGCEAFF	TGTGCCAGTAGTATAATCCGCGGCTGTGAAGCTTTCTTT
TRBJ2-7	TRBD1	NA	TRBV5-1	CASSDRGQNYEQYF	TGCGCCAGCAGCGACAGGGGACAGAACTACGAGCAGTACTTC
TRBJ1-1	NA	NA	TRBV27	CASSRSGFTEAFF	TGTGCCAGCAGTAGGTCCGGGTTCACTGAAGCTTTCTTT
TRBJ2-1	TRBD1	NA	TRBV27	CASSGGTGAYNEQFF	TGTGCCAGCAGTGGGGGGACAGGGGCCTACAATGAGCAGTTCTTC
TRBJ2-1	NA	NA	TRBV21-1	CASSKALYGQSGTYNEQFF	TGTGCCAGCAGCAAAGCGCTATACGGCCAGTCGGGGACCTACAATGAGCAGTTCTTC
TRBJ1-1	NA	NA	TRBV7-2	CASSPGMNTEAFF	TGTGCCAGCAGCCCCGGTATGAACACTGAAGCTTTCTTT
TRBJ2-5	NA	NA	TRBV5-1	CASSLGSRETQYF	TGCGCCAGCAGCTTGGGAAGTCGGGAGACCCAGTACTTC
TRBJ2-1	NA	NA	TRBV7-8	CASTPRRALNNEQFF	TGTGCCAGCACCCCCCGCAGGGCCTTGAACAATGAGCAGTTCTTC
TRBJ1-3	NA	NA	TRBV27	CASNDRRTGNTIYF	TGTGCCAGCAACGACAGGCGTACTGGAAACACCATATATTTT
TRBJ2-5	TRBD2	NA	TRBV19	CATHGGKREEKETQYF	TGTGCCACCCACGGGGGCAAGCGGGAGGAGAAGGAGACCCAGTACTTC
TRBJ2-7	NA	NA	TRBV7-9	CASSLEPYEQYF	TGTGCCAGCAGCTTAGAGCCCTACGAGCAGTACTTC
TRBJ1-2	NA	once	TRBV29-1	CSVVTAYGYTF	TGCAGCGTTGTTACAGCATATGGCTACACCTTC
TRBJ2-1	NA	NA	TRBV5-1	CASTPVGSSYNEQFF	TGCGCCAGCACCCCCGTGGGGAGTTCCTACAATGAGCAGTTCTTC
TRBJ2-3	NA	NA	TRBV6-1	CASSEWASRRRGTQYF	TGTGCCAGCAGTGAATGGGCTAGCCGCCGGCGAGGGACGCAGTATTTT
TRBJ2-7	TRBD2	NA	TRBV2	CASSLAGGPYEQYF	TGTGCCAGCAGTCTAGCGGGGGGACCCTACGAGCAGTACTTC
TRBJ2-7	TRBD1	NA	TRBV5-1	CASSSGTDYEQYF	TGCGCCAGCAGCTCCGGGACAGACTACGAGCAGTACTTC
TRBJ1-2	TRBD1	NA	TRBV7-3	CASSQRGQGKRGYTF	TGTGCCAGCAGCCAACGGGGACAGGGAAAACGCGGCTACACCTTC
TRBJ1-1	NA	many	TRBV7-8	CASSPPSRGTEAFF	TGTGCCAGCAGCCCTCCCAGCAGGGGCACTGAAGCTTTCTTT
TRBJ1-1	NA	few	TRBV19	CATLDRQNTEAFF	TGTGCCACTCTGGACAGACAGAACACTGAAGCTTTCTTT
TRBJ1-1	NA	few	TRBV28	CASEQGTEAFF	TGTGCCAGCGAACAGGGTACTGAAGCTTTCTTT
TRBJ1-2	NA	NA	TRBV6-1	CASSSSGTINYGYTF	TGTGCCAGCAGTTCTTCCGGGACAATTAACTATGGCTACACCTTC
TRBJ1-2	TRBD1	NA	TRBV6-5	CASRRQPGQGDGYTF	TGTGCCAGCAGGAGACAACCTGGACAGGGTGATGGCTACACCTTC
TRBJ1-2	TRBD1	NA	TRBV7-2	CASSSGQGGYGYTF	TGTGCCAGCAGCTCGGGACAGGGTGGATATGGCTACACCTTC
TRBJ2-2	NA	NA	TRBV21-1	CASSSTSGSETGELFF	TGTGCCAGCAGTTCGACTAGCGGGAGTGAGACCGGGGAGCTGTTTTTT
TRBJ1-4	NA	few	TRBV19	CASSGLQEKLFF	TGTGCCAGTAGTGGACTACAGGAAAAACTGTTTTTT
TRBJ2-1	TRBD1	NA	TRBV13	CASSLMAFGRGLNSSYNEQFF	TGTGCCAGCAGCTTAATGGCGTTTGGCAGGGGGCTGAATAGCTCCTACAATGAGCAGTTCTTC
TRBJ2-1	TRBD2	once	TRBV18	CASSPTSESSYNEQFF	TGTGCCAGCTCACCAACTAGCGAGAGCTCCTACAATGAGCAGTTCTTC
TRBJ2-1	NA	NA	TRBV19	CASRYSLTYNEQFF	TGTGCCAGTAGGTACAGTCTTACCTACAATGAGCAGTTCTTC
TRBJ1-1	NA	NA	TRBV7-3	CASSFDSSGTEAFF	TGTGCCAGCAGCTTCGACAGTTCAGGCACTGAAGCTTTCTTT
TRBJ1-3	NA	NA	TRBV5-1	CASSLGSGSGNTIYF	TGCGCCAGCAGCTTGGGGAGTGGGTCTGGAAACACCATATATTTT
TRBJ2-7	NA	few	TRBV13	CASTRGRPSYEQYF	TGTGCCAGCACCCGGGGGAGGCCCTCCTACGAGCAGTACTTC
TRBJ2-5	NA	NA	TRBV6-5	CASSVSVALQETQYF	TGTGCCAGCAGTGTCTCGGTCGCCCTCCAAGAGACCCAGTACTTC
TRBJ1-1	TRBD1	NA	TRBV6-4	CASRRTGNTEAFF	TGTGCCAGCAGGAGGACAGGGAACACTGAAGCTTTCTTT
TRBJ1-1	TRBD1	NA	TRBV5-1	CASSSLRGLNTEAFF	TGCGCCAGCAGCTCACTCAGGGGGCTGAACACTGAAGCTTTCTTT